The next 20 T cell receptor beta chains were all read from a single sample in a study of blood T cell repertoires in COVID-19. Libraries were prepared by immunoSEQ multiplex PCR; TCRdb keeps only in-frame clonotypes and omits some of them. The data show some 96,000 clones, around 85% seen once. Sample: peripheral blood. Receptor source: a human donor in a cohort sampled during active COVID-19.

This rearrangement joins TRBV6-5 to TRBJ1-3; 7 bases are shared with TRBD1. V lost 5 bases to trimming and J lost 0 bases; unmatched junction nucleotides: 4. The CDR3 loop spans 15 amino acids. CDR1 and CDR2 from the germline V gene are MNHEY and SVGAGI. The CDR3 coding sequence is TGTGCCAGCAGTCGCTACAGGGGCTCTGGAAACACCATATATTTT. It translates to CASSRYRGSGNTIYF.

This clone was detected once. The chain uses TRBV4-1 and TRBJ1-6; no definite D call. The CDR3 is 14 amino acids. V was cut by 0 bases and J by 8 bases, with 8 bases left in between. Germline CDR1 MGHRA, CDR2 YSYEKL. Here the CDR3 reads CASSQESLYSPLHF. The CDR3 DNA reads as TGCGCCAGCAGCCAAGAAAGCCTCTATTCACCCCTCCACTTT.

This clone was detected once. V usage is TRBV6-5 and J usage is TRBJ2-2; 9 nucleotides line up with TRBD1. This CDR3 region has 15 residues. V gave up 6 bases and J gave up 4 bases; unmatched junction bases: 6. Germline CDR1 MNHEY, CDR2 SVGAGI. The CDR3 sequence: CASRRQGVPTGELFF. The CDR3, as DNA: TGTGCCAGCAGAAGACAGGGGGTCCCCACCGGGGAGCTGTTTTTT.

The chain recombines TRBV5-1 with TRBJ2-7; the match to TRBD1 covers 7 bases. The CDR3 runs to 15 residues. V lost 4 bases to trimming and J lost 4 bases; unmatched junction nucleotides: 11. Germline CDR1 reads SGHRS; CDR2 reads YFSETQ. The CDR3 here is CASSKITGTAYEQYF. The CDR3 DNA follows: TGCGCCAGCAGCAAGATTACCGGGACAGCTTACGAGCAGTACTTC.

The chain links TRBV18 to TRBJ1-4; 8 bases are shared with TRBD1. V lost 6 bases and J lost 4; bases outside the gene matches: 13. The CDR3 spans 17 residues. From germline, CDR1 is KGHSH and CDR2 LQKENI. The CDR3: CASSPSAGGYGNEKLFF. In DNA, the CDR3 is TGTGCCAGCTCCCCCTCGGCAGGGGGCTATGGTAATGAAAAACTGTTTTTT.

This clone was found a few times. The rearrangement joins TRBV7-9 to TRBJ1-2, with D tentatively TRBD1 (6 bases). Looked up from germline, CDR1 is SEHNR and CDR2 is FQNEAQ (reference sequence). This CDR3 has 15 residues. V was pared by 5 bases and J by 4 bases, with 17 bases between. The DNA of the CDR3 is TGTGCCAGCAGCCGCTTAAGGGACAAGTTCTATGGCTACACCTTC. It encodes CASSRLRDKFYGYTF.

This sequence joins TRBV23-1 and TRBJ2-1, with 10 bases fitting TRBD2. TRBV23-1 is identified as an open reading frame with a role that is uncertain. CDR3 length equals 16 residues. V was pared by 6 bases and J by 3 bases, with 8 bases of the junction left unmatched. The CDR3 is CASSHSGRAFYNEQFF. The CDR3, as DNA: TGCGCCAGCAGCCACAGCGGGAGGGCCTTCTACAATGAGCAGTTCTTC.

This rearrangement joins TRBV6-6 to TRBJ2-7, with 8 bases lining up with TRBD2. CDR1 is MNHNY, CDR2 SVGAGI, per germline (reference sequence). Trimming removed 6 bases from V and 8 bases from J; junction bases left unmatched: 9. This CDR3 has 13 residues. In DNA, the CDR3 is TGTGCCAGCAGACTAGCGGAAACTACGCAGCAGTACTTC. Translating it yields CASRLAETTQQYF.

The chain employs TRBV19 and TRBJ2-3; the D gene is possibly TRBD2 (5 bases). The CDR3 spans 12 residues. Germline loops: CDR1 LNHDA, CDR2 SQIVND (reference sequence). Between the trimmed V and J ends, which lost 6 bases and 3 bases, there was a span of 7 bases. CDR3 DNA sequence: TGTGCCAGTAGCGGGGAAACAGATACGCAGTATTTT. This encodes CASSGETDTQYF.

The CDR3 DNA reads as TGTGCCAGCAGCGGGGGACAGGGCCTGGATACGCAGTATTTT. This encodes CASSGGQGLDTQYF. The V call is TRBV9, the J call TRBJ2-3, with 9 positions matching TRBD1. V lost 3 bases to trimming and J lost 6 bases; unmatched junction nucleotides: 5. The CDR3 extends over 14 amino acids. Germline CDR1 and CDR2: SGDLS and YYNGEE.

V usage is TRBV15 and J usage is TRBJ2-2, with D possibly TRBD1 on 6 matching bases. The CDR3 has 17 amino acids. From germline, CDR1 is LNHNV and CDR2 YYDKDF (reference sequence). The germline V and J ends were trimmed by 0 bases and 7 bases, with 18 bases remaining between them. CDR3 residues: CATSREEGYRVVGELFF. CDR3 DNA sequence: TGTGCCACCAGCAGAGAAGAGGGGTACAGGGTCGTCGGGGAGCTGTTTTTT.

The gene calls are TRBV2 and TRBJ2-5, with a tentative D call TRBD2 (5 bases). V shed 6 bases and J shed 4 bases, with 18 bases lying between them. CDR3 length equals 15 residues. Germline V gene data show CDR1 as SNHLY and CDR2 as FYNNEI. The CDR3 sequence is CASRLGGLTLETQYF. The CDR3 coding sequence is TGTGCCAGCAGACTAGGTGGGCTTACACTAGAGACCCAGTACTTC.

This chain connects TRBV5-4 to TRBJ2-7, with D possibly matching TRBD1 (7 bases). V was clipped by 4 bases and J by 6 bases, with 17 bases between them. Germline V gives CDR1 SGHNT, CDR2 YYREEE (reference sequence). The CDR3 spans 14 residues. CDR3 sequence: CASSVDPQGGEQYF. CDR3 DNA sequence: TGTGCCAGCAGCGTGGACCCCCAGGGGGGCGAGCAGTACTTC.

About this clone: This sample includes further DNA sequences coding for the same CDR3. The chain uses TRBV5-4 and TRBJ2-2; 10 bases fit TRBD2. The CDR3 contains 15 residues. Trimming removed 5 bases from V and 7 bases from J; junction bases left unmatched: 8. Germline-derived CDR1 and CDR2 are SGHNT and YYREEE (reference sequence). The CDR3 reads CASSFASGSIGELFF. The DNA for the CDR3 is TGTGCCAGCAGTTTCGCTAGCGGGAGTATCGGGGAGCTGTTTTTT. Drawing the rest from reference TRBV5-4 and TRBJ2-2, the complete variable domain is ETGVTQSPTHLIKTRGQQVTLRCSSQSGHNTVSWYQQALGQGPQFIFQYYREEENGRGNFPPRFSGLQFPNYSSELNVNALELDDSALYLCASSFASGSIGELFFGEGSRLTVL.

V and J are TRBV5-5 and TRBJ1-6; D is perhaps TRBD1 (5 bases). The V gene lost 0 bases and the J gene lost 10 bases, with 17 bases spanning the gap. The CDR3 extends over 16 amino acids. Germline lookup yields CDR1 SGHKS and CDR2 YYEKEE (reference sequence). The CDR3 reads CASSLAGAGNLSPLHF. The CDR3 DNA follows: TGTGCCAGCAGCTTGGCCGGGGCGGGGAACCTCTCACCCCTCCACTTT. The full variable domain, in which reference TRBV5-5 and TRBJ1-6 provide the parts outside the CDR3, is DAGVTQSPTHLIKTRGQQVTLRCSPISGHKSVSWYQQVLGQGPQFIFQYYEKEERGRGNFPDRFSARQFPNYSSELNVNALLLGDSALYLCASSLAGAGNLSPLHFGNGTRLTVT.

The chain joins TRBV3-1 (or the pseudogene TRBV3-2) to TRBJ2-7; D is ambiguous. CDR3 size: 15 residues. V lost 0 bases and J lost 2, with 11 bases in between. Germline V gene lookup returns CDR1 LGHDT and CDR2 YNNKEL (reference sequence). Here the CDR3 reads CASSQDVRRTYEQYF. DNA of the CDR3: TGTGCCAGCAGCCAAGATGTACGGAGAACCTACGAGCAGTACTTC.

There are a few counts of this clone. The chain recombines TRBV6-6 with TRBJ1-2; 7 bases are a match to TRBD1. CDR1 is MNHNY, CDR2 SVGAGI, per germline (reference sequence). Germline trimming cut 3 bases from V and 2 bases from J; bases unmatched to any gene: 6. The CDR3 totals 15 residues. CDR3 sequence: CASSYGDSLNYGYTF. Written as DNA, the CDR3 is TGTGCCAGCAGTTATGGGGACAGTCTCAACTATGGCTACACCTTC.

As regards this clone: The identical CDR3 is also encoded by other nucleotide sequences in the sample. The chain joins TRBV5-1 to TRBJ2-3, with TRBD2 matching over 9 bases. In germline, CDR1 is SGHRS, CDR2 YFSETQ. The CDR3 length is 15 residues. V lost 1 base and J lost 1; bases outside the gene matches: 1. This CDR3 reads CASSLRLAGTDTQYF. The CDR3 DNA is TGCGCCAGCAGCTTGAGACTAGCGGGCACAGATACGCAGTATTTT.

This clone was counted once. The rearrangement links TRBV2 to TRBJ2-1, with 7 bases lining up with TRBD1. This CDR3 has 15 residues. Germline trimming cut 6 bases from V and 5 bases from J; bases unmatched to any gene: 10. Germline V lookup: CDR1 SNHLY, CDR2 FYNNEI. The CDR3 protein is CASRFWTGEDNEQFF. The CDR3, as DNA: TGTGCCAGCAGGTTCTGGACAGGAGAGGACAATGAGCAGTTCTTC.

CDR3 amino acids: CASSKGRTRPYEQYF. Written as DNA, the CDR3 is TGTGCCAGCAGTAAAGGTAGGACTAGACCCTACGAGCAGTACTTC. This sequence joins TRBV28 and TRBJ2-7, with 7 bases aligning to TRBD2. Looked up from germline, CDR1 is MDHEN and CDR2 is SYDVKM. CDR3 size: 15 residues. V gave up 5 bases and J gave up 2 bases; unmatched junction bases: 9.